This record covers a single T cell receptor beta chain. Its specificity is unknown. This sample stems from a study of identical twins. Study-wide points: Models underestimated how often monozygotic twins shared out-of-frame TCR alpha. The presence of invariant MAIT and iNKT cells could partly confound analyses of zero-insertion sequences.

The CDR3 is made up of 12 amino acids. Germline V gene data show CDR1 as SGHTA and CDR2 as FQGNSA. V lost 5 bases, J lost 12 bases, and 16 bases lay in between. Each cDNA held unique molecular identifiers, and template switching gave it a universal primer site. TCRdb analysed the 5' RACE reads with MiXCR anew, one entry per CDR3 protein. This sample has about 200,000 distinct CDR3 sequences; roughly a tenth occur once, and the top ten carry over 4.5%. This TCR came from a woman aged 18-29 years in good health. This rearrangement joins TRBV7-2 to TRBJ1-2; D is uncertain. Sequencing was performed on memory (CD45RO+) T cells sorted from blood. The chain's CDR3 is CASSPAKSSHTF. CDR3 DNA: TGTGCCAGCAGCCCCGCCAAGAGCAGTCACACCTTC.